The sequence of this T cell receptor (beta chain) was determined in a study of blood T cell repertoires in COVID-19. Looking at the study overall: Sources were T cells, B-cell-depleted T cells, or PBMCs; the material itself was cDNA or gDNA.

TCRdb's copy holds only in-frame clones and misses some; the assay was immunoSEQ multiplex PCR. The sample has fewer than 200,000 clones, around 73% seen once. Categorization into cohorts depended on clinical history that participants reported. Either two negative PCRs, clearance, or symptom resolution qualified Cohort 3 donors as recovered. Only one count was recorded for this clone. The sample comprised PBMCs or T cells enriched from blood (not recorded which). The receptor comes from a woman aged 50 to 60 who had recovered from COVID-19.

CDR3 DNA: TGTGCCAGCAGCTTCGACCAGGGGTACACTGAAGCTTTCTTT. Amino acid sequence: CASSFDQGYTEAFF. V gene TRBV11-1 combines with J gene TRBJ1-1, with a possible D match to TRBD1 (6 bases). The CDR3 is made up of 14 amino acids. The germline V gene encodes CDR1 SGHAT and CDR2 FQDESV (reference sequence). V was clipped by 3 bases and J by 3 bases, with 11 bases between them.